This TCR beta chain is from a study of T cell clusters in autoimmune cytopenias. One tube held mixed TRB-A and TRB-B primer pools for touch-down PCR. Reanalyzing the multiplex PCR reads, TCRdb keeps one entry per CDR3 protein, without DNA. In all, the sample yields about 6,300 distinct CDR3 sequences. This clonotype is labeled medium-sized based on frequency. Each sample's input was approximately 0.25 ug genomic DNA, roughly 38,000 genome equivalents. The CDR3 contains 15 residues. Germline CDR1 and CDR2: LNHDA and SQIVND (reference sequence). The sample was also linked to a second study, of T cell repertoires in aging, cancer and after chemotherapy. This second report adds: The whole study produced a dataset of roughly 8.8 million TCR reads. Age-matched healthy donors had significantly more diverse, less clonal blood TCR repertoires than untreated cancer patients.

This receptor was taken from a human donor in good health. The sequenced sample was peripheral blood. The chain is built from TRBV19 and TRBJ2-4. The CDR3 is CASSASGLDKNIQYF.